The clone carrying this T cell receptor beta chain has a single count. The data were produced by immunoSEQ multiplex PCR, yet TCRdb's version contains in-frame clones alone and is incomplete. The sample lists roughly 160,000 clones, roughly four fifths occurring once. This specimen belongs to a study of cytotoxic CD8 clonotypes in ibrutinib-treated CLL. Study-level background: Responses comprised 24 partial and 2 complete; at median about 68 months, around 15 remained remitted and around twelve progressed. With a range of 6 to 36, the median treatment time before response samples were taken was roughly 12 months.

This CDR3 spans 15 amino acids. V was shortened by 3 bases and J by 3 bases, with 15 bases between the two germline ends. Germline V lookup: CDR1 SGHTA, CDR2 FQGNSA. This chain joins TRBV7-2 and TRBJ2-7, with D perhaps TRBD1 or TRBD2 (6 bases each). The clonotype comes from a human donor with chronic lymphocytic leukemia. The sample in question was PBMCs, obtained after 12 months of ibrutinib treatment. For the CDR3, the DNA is TGTGCCAGCAGCTTGGGGGGCCGGGGAAGCTACGAGCAGTACTTC. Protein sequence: CASSLGGRGSYEQYF.